This is a list of T cell receptor beta chains from one sample in a study of T-cell reconstitution after alpha-beta-depleted transplantation in children. TCRdb fed the PCR reads into MiXCR, producing one record per CDR3 protein. The table records 250,000 to 400,000 distinct CDR3 sequences, approximately 23% of them present only once. Specimen: PBMCs, mostly from graft donor cells, collected 180 days after TCRalphabeta/CD19-depleted stem cell transplant. Every receptor here comes from a male patient aged 5 to 17 who had a stem cell transplant for acute lymphoblastic leukemia, so the T cells may come from the graft donor. Both conserved end residues are part of each CDR3. D genes are given only for firm matches. Only part of the rows carry a size: once, few, many, or a class if the clone is expanded.

j_call d_call v_call clone_size cdr3_nt cdr3_aa
TRBJ1-5 TRBD1 TRBV5-8 NA TGTGCCAGCGGATTGCCCGACAGGGGATATCAGCCCCAGCATTTT CASGLPDRGYQPQHF
TRBJ1-2 NA TRBV7-8 NA TGTGCCAGCAGCTTAGAGGACTGGCTTGGCTATGGCTACACCTTC CASSLEDWLGYGYTF
TRBJ2-7 NA TRBV7-3 NA TGTGCCAGCAGCAGAACCCCCTTAGGGGAGCAGTACTTC CASSRTPLGEQYF
TRBJ1-5 NA TRBV6-2/TRBV6-3 NA TGTGCCAGCAGTTACTCGAGGGGACCCGGCCAGCATTTT CASSYSRGPGQHF
TRBJ2-1 TRBD2 TRBV24-1 few TGTGCCACCAGTGATCCAGGACTAGCGGGAGATGAGCAGTTCTTC CATSDPGLAGDEQFF
TRBJ2-2 NA TRBV29-1 NA TGCAGCACTTCAGGGTTGGCCGGGGAGCTGTTTTTT CSTSGLAGELFF
TRBJ2-7 NA TRBV10-3 NA TGTGCCATCAGTGAGACCTTCGGGGGCTCCTACGAGCAGTACTTC CAISETFGGSYEQYF
TRBJ1-5 NA TRBV12-3/TRBV12-4 NA TGTGCCAGCGGTATGACGGTAGGCAATCAGCCCCAGCATTTT CASGMTVGNQPQHF
TRBJ1-1 NA TRBV12-3/TRBV12-4 NA TGTGCCAGCAGTTCATTTAATGAAGCTTTCTTT CASSSFNEAFF
TRBJ2-7 NA TRBV27 NA TGTGCCAGCAGTTTAAATTACTACGAGCAGTACTTC CASSLNYYEQYF
TRBJ2-1 NA TRBV19 NA TGTGCCAGTAGTATTTATCAGGGTCCTTGGCAGTTCTTC CASSIYQGPWQFF
TRBJ2-5 NA TRBV20-1 NA TGCAGTGCCACCAGGGACTCCCTCCAAGAGACCCAGTACTTC CSATRDSLQETQYF
TRBJ2-1 TRBD2 TRBV5-1 NA TGCGCCAGCAGCTCGACTAGCGGGAGCCTATTGGATGAGCAGTTCTTC CASSSTSGSLLDEQFF
TRBJ2-5 NA TRBV25-1 few TGTGCCAGCAGTGAGCCAGGTCAAGAGACCCAGTACTTC CASSEPGQETQYF
TRBJ2-5 NA TRBV5-5 NA TGTGCCAGCAGCTTGCATCTGGGGTTAGAGACCCAGTACTTC CASSLHLGLETQYF
TRBJ2-1 NA TRBV24-1 few TGTGCCACCAGTGACTGCCCACAGGGTTGCAATGAGCAGTTCTTC CATSDCPQGCNEQFF
TRBJ2-5 NA TRBV25-1 NA TGTGCCAGCAGTAGGGGGGCGCAGGAGACCCAGTACTTC CASSRGAQETQYF
TRBJ1-5 TRBD1 TRBV10-1 few TGCGCCAGCAGCGAGGGACAGTGGAATCAGCCCCAGCATTTT CASSEGQWNQPQHF
TRBJ2-1 TRBD2 TRBV11-2 few TGTGCCAGCAGCGCCCGACTAGCGGGAAACAATGAGCAGTTCTTC CASSARLAGNNEQFF
TRBJ1-5 NA TRBV20-1 NA TGCAGTGCTGACCCGGGGTCAATTCCTCAGCCCCAGCATTTT CSADPGSIPQPQHF
TRBJ1-4 TRBD1 TRBV20-1 few TGCAGTGCGAGTAACAGGGGGCCTGGAGTAAAACTGTTTTTT CSASNRGPGVKLFF
TRBJ1-5 TRBD1 TRBV20-1 NA TGCAGTGCTACGGGGACAGGGAGAGATCTGCCCCAGCATTTT CSATGTGRDLPQHF
TRBJ2-1 NA TRBV25-1 few TGTGCCAGCAGTGAATCCGGGGGAGTGGGCCACAATGAGCAGTTCTTC CASSESGGVGHNEQFF
TRBJ2-5 NA TRBV5-1 NA TGCGCCAGCAGGGTGTTCCAAGAGACCCAGTACTTC CASRVFQETQYF
TRBJ2-1 NA TRBV19 NA TGTGCCAGTAGTATTCTCTCGATGGGTGAGCAGTTCTTC CASSILSMGEQFF
TRBJ2-1 TRBD2 TRBV24-1 NA TGTGCCACCAGTGATTTGATATCTAGCGGGAGAAATGAGCAGTTCTTC CATSDLISSGRNEQFF
TRBJ1-2 NA TRBV29-1 NA TGCAGCGACGAGGGGCCTGATGGCTACACCTTC CSDEGPDGYTF
TRBJ1-1 NA TRBV5-1 NA TGCGCCAGCAGCTTGGCCGGATTTGAAGCTTTCTTT CASSLAGFEAFF
TRBJ2-3 NA TRBV20-1 NA TGCAGTGCTAGAGTCCTGGGAACGCAGTATTTT CSARVLGTQYF
TRBJ2-2 NA TRBV7-3 few TGTGCCAGCAGCGTCCAGGGCGGCACCGGGGAGCTGTTTTTT CASSVQGGTGELFF
TRBJ2-5 NA TRBV4-2 NA TGTGCCAGCAGCCAAGATAAATTTTTGGGGACCCAGTACTTC CASSQDKFLGTQYF
TRBJ2-3 TRBD2 TRBV7-8 NA TGTGCCAGCAGCCCACTAGCGGGAGCTATATTGGGCACAGATACGCAGTATTTT CASSPLAGAILGTDTQYF
TRBJ2-3 NA TRBV5-1 NA TGCGCCAGCAGCTTGGTTTCCGGGACCCTAAAGTATTTT CASSLVSGTLKYF
TRBJ2-7 NA TRBV4-1 many TGCGCCAGCAGCCGTCCCCGAGCGGTCCCCTACGAGCAGTACTTC CASSRPRAVPYEQYF
TRBJ1-1 NA TRBV7-2 NA TGTGCCAGCAGCTTAACAGGGAATCCCACTGAAGCTTTCTTT CASSLTGNPTEAFF
TRBJ2-1 NA TRBV13 NA TGTGCCAGCAGCCCAACGCGCCTCTACAGCATTGAGCAGTTCTTC CASSPTRLYSIEQFF
TRBJ2-1 NA TRBV15 NA TGTGCCACCACACGGCTGGATGAGCAGTTCTTC CATTRLDEQFF
TRBJ2-1 TRBD2 TRBV6-5 NA TGTGCCAGCAGTTTCAAGCGGGAGCGGTTCTTC CASSFKRERFF
TRBJ1-2 NA TRBV7-9 once TGTGCCAGCAGCTCGGCGGCCCGGGTCTATGGCTACACCTTC CASSSAARVYGYTF
TRBJ2-1 NA TRBV20-1 NA TGCAGTGCTAGTTCTGGGGGATACGAGCAGTTCTTC CSASSGGYEQFF
TRBJ2-7 TRBD1 TRBV24-1 NA TGTGCCACCAGCCGAACAGGGGGCGCGGGGGAGCAGTACTTC CATSRTGGAGEQYF
TRBJ1-6 NA TRBV4-1 NA TGCGCCAGCAGCCAAGTGGGGGCCTCACCCCTCCACTTT CASSQVGASPLHF
TRBJ2-5 NA TRBV7-9 few TGTGCCAGCACCGCATGGGACTCACAAGAGACCCAGTACTTC CASTAWDSQETQYF
TRBJ2-1 TRBD2 TRBV5-1 NA TGCGCCAGCAGCCTACTGCCGGGACTAGGGTCTTACAATGAGCAGTTCTTC CASSLLPGLGSYNEQFF
TRBJ1-2 NA TRBV12-3/TRBV12-4 few TGTGCCAGCAGCCCTGATGGGGGCGGGGGAAAGGGATATGGCTACACCTTC CASSPDGGGGKGYGYTF
TRBJ1-5 TRBD1 TRBV6-6 NA TGTGCCAGCAGTTACTCGGGACAGGGAGGACATTTT CASSYSGQGGHF